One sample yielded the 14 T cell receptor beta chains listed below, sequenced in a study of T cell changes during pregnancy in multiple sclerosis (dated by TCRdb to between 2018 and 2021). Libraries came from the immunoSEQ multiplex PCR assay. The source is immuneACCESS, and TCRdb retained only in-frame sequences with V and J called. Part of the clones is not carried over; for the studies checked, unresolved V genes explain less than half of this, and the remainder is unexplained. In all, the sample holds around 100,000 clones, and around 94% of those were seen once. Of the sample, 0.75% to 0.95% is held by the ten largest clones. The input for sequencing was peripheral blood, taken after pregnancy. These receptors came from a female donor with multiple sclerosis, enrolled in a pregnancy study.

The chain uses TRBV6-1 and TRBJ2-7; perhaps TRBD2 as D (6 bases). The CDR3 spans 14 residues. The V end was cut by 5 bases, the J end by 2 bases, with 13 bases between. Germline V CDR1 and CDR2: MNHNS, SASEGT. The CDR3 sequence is CASSSPGLPYEQYF. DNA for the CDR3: TGTGCCAGCAGTTCACCGGGACTGCCCTACGAGCAGTACTTC.

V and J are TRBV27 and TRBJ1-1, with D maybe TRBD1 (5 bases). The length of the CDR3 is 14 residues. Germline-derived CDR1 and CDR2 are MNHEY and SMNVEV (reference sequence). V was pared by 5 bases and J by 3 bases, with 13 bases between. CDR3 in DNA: TGTGCCAGCAGTCCAGGGATTTGGGACACTGAAGCTTTCTTT. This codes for CASSPGIWDTEAFF.

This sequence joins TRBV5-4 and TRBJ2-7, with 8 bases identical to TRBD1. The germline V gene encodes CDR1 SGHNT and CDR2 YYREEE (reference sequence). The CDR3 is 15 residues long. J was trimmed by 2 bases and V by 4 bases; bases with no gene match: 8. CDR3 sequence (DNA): TGTGCCAGCAGCGGGCCGGGACAGGCCACCTACGAGCAGTACTTC. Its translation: CASSGPGQATYEQYF.

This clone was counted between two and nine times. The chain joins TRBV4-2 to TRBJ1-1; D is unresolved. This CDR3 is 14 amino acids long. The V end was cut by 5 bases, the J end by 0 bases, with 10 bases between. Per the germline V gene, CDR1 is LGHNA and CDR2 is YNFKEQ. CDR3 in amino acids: CASSLDSMNTEAFF. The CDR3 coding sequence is TGTGCCAGCAGCTTGGACTCCATGAACACTGAAGCTTTCTTT.

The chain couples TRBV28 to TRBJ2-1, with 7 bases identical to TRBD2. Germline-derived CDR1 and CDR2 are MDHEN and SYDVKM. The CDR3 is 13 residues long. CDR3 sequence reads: CVSSGVNYNEQFF. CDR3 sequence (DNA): TGTGTGTCGAGCGGGGTGAACTACAATGAGCAGTTCTTC.

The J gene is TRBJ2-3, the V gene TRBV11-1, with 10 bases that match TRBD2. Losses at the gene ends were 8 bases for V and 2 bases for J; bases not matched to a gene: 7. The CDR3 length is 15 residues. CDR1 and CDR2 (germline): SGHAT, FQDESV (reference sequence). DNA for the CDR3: TGTGCCAGCGGCGCTAGCGGGAGAACCACAGATACGCAGTATTTT. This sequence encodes CASGASGRTTDTQYF.

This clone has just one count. CDR3 coding DNA: TGTGCCAGCAGCTCTCCGGGACTAGCGGGGAGAGGGGAGTTCTTC. As protein: CASSSPGLAGRGEFF. The chain couples TRBV7-9 to TRBJ2-1; TRBD2 agrees at 13 bases. The CDR3 is made up of 15 amino acids. With V trimmed by 4 bases and J by 14 bases, 11 bases remained unmatched. The germline gives CDR1 SEHNR, CDR2 FQNEAQ (reference sequence). Full variable domain (missing parts from reference TRBV7-9 and TRBJ2-1): DTGVSQNPRHKITKRGQNVTFRCDPISEHNRLYWYRQTLGQGPEFLTYFQNEAQLEKSRLLSDRFSAERPKGSFSTLEIQRTEQGDSAMYLCASSSPGLAGRGEFFGPGTRLTVL.

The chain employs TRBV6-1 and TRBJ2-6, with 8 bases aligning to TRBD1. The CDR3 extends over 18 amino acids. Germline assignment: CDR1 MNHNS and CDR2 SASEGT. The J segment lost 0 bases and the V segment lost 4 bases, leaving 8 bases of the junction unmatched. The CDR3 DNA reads TGTGCCAGCAGTGCCGGGACAGGCTCATCCTCTGGGGCCAACGTCCTGACTTTC. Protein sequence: CASSAGTGSSSGANVLTF.

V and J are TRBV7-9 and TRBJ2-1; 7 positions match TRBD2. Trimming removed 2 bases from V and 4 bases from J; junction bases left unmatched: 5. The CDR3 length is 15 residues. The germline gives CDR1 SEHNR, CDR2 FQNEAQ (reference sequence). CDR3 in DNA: TGTGCCAGCAGCTTATTGAGCGGGGAGTACAATGAGCAGTTCTTC. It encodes CASSLLSGEYNEQFF.

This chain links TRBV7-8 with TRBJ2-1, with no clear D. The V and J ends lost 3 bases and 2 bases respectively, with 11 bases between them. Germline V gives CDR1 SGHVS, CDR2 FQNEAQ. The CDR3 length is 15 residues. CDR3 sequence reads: CASSFGDHPYNEQFF. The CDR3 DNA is TGTGCCAGCAGCTTCGGTGATCATCCCTACAATGAGCAGTTCTTC.

For the CDR3, the DNA is TGTGCCAGTAGCCACAGGGCGAACGGGGAGCTGTTTTTT. Residues: CASSHRANGELFF. J is TRBJ2-2 and V is TRBV19, with D perhaps TRBD1 (6 bases). Germline loops: CDR1 LNHDA, CDR2 SQIVND (reference sequence). V was cut by 6 bases and J by 7 bases, with 12 bases left in between. The CDR3 has 13 amino acids.

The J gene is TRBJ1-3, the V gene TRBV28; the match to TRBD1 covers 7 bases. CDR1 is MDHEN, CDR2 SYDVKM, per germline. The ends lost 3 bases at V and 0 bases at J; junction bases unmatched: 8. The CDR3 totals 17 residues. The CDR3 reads CASSFSSGQFSGNTIYF. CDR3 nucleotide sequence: TGTGCCAGCAGTTTTAGTTCGGGACAGTTCTCTGGAAACACCATATATTTT.

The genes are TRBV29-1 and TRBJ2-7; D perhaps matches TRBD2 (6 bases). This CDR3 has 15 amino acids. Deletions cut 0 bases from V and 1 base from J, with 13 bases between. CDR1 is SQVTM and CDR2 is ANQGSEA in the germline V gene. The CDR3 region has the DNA TGCAGCGTTGAAGATGGGGGGTGGGGATCCTACGAGCAGTACTTC. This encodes CSVEDGGWGSYEQYF.

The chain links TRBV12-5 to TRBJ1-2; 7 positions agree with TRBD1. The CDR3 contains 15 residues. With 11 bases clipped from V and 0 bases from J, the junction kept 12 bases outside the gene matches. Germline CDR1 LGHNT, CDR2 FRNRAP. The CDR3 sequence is CALPRTGEANYGYTF. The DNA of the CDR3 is TGTGCTTTACCCCGAACAGGGGAGGCTAACTATGGCTACACCTTC. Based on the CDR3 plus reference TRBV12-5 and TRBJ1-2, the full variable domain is DARVTQTPRHKVTEMGQEVTMRCQPILGHNTVFWYRQTMMQGLELLAYFRNRAPLDDSGMPKDRFSAEMPDATLATLKIQPSEPRDSAVYFCALPRTGEANYGYTFGSGTRLTVV.